These T cell receptor beta chains were read from a single sample in a study of response to subunit inactivated influenza vaccine. TCRdb re-called the RT-PCR reads with MiXCR, one entry per CDR3 protein. The table records 300,000 to 350,000 distinct CDR3 sequences, 21% of them present only once. The sample consisted of PBMCs from blood, taken 21 months after vaccination. The receptors were gathered from a man aged 45 to 70 who received an inactivated influenza vaccine. The CDR3 runs from the conserved cysteine through the conserved F or W. A D gene is named only where the DNA matches it firmly. Rows give clone size only sometimes, using once, few, many, or a class for an expanded clone.

>NA|TRBJ1-5|NA|TRBV6-5|14
CASSWGPRDQPQHF
TGTGCCAGCAGTTGGGGGCCCCGAGATCAGCCCCAGCATTTT
>few|TRBJ2-7|NA|TRBV29-1|12
CSVTGPGDEQYF
TGCAGCGTGACAGGCCCGGGAGACGAGCAGTACTTC
>NA|TRBJ2-1|TRBD2|TRBV15|18
CATSKLPSSGRAWNEQFF
TGTGCCACCAGCAAGCTACCGTCTAGCGGGAGGGCCTGGAATGAGCAGTTCTTC
>few|TRBJ2-1|TRBD2|TRBV7-9|16
CASSLDGLAGLNEQFF
TGTGCCAGCAGCTTAGACGGACTAGCCGGCTTGAATGAGCAGTTCTTC
>NA|TRBJ1-6|NA|TRBV12-3/TRBV12-4|13
CASSLGPISPLHF
TGTGCCAGCAGTTTAGGTCCCATATCACCCCTCCACTTT
>NA|TRBJ1-2|NA|TRBV4-1|17
CASSHETKGYDGYGYTF
TGCGCCAGCAGCCACGAAACAAAGGGTTACGATGGCTATGGCTACACCTTC
>NA|TRBJ1-6|TRBD1|TRBV20-1|17
CSARGPGGGSYNSPLHF
TGCAGTGCTAGAGGCCCAGGGGGTGGCTCCTATAATTCACCCCTCCACTTT
>NA|TRBJ2-5|NA|TRBV11-2|16
CASSLMAGEYQETQYF
TGTGCCAGCAGCTTAATGGCAGGGGAATACCAAGAGACCCAGTACTTC
>few|TRBJ1-1|NA|TRBV15|15
CATSPEYGVHTEAFF
TGTGCCACCAGCCCAGAGTACGGGGTGCACACTGAAGCTTTCTTT
>many|TRBJ2-3|NA|TRBV29-1|13
CSVSQGQTDTQYF
TGCAGCGTTTCACAGGGTCAGACAGATACGCAGTATTTT
>NA|TRBJ2-2|TRBD2|TRBV12-3/TRBV12-4|16
CASSGSGGALTGELFF
TGTGCCAGCAGCGGGAGCGGGGGGGCCTTAACCGGGGAGCTGTTTTTT
>NA|TRBJ2-3|NA|TRBV5-1|15
CASSSGPRPADTQYF
TGCGCCAGCAGCTCGGGACCTCGGCCCGCAGATACGCAGTATTTT
>NA|TRBJ1-4|NA|TRBV7-9|12
CASSSQGYELFF
TGTGCCAGCAGCTCACAGGGATATGAACTGTTTTTT
>NA|TRBJ2-1|TRBD2|TRBV7-8|15
CASSSGTSGGNEQFF
TGTGCCAGCAGCTCCGGGACTAGCGGGGGCAATGAGCAGTTCTTC
>NA|TRBJ2-7|TRBD1|TRBV4-3|13
CASSQGQGALQYF
TGCGCCAGCAGCCAAGGACAGGGGGCTTTGCAGTACTTC
>NA|TRBJ2-2|NA|TRBV18|15
CASATGITNTGELFF
TGTGCCAGCGCGACTGGAATCACGAACACCGGGGAGCTGTTTTTT
>many|TRBJ1-2|TRBD1|TRBV13|16
CASSLKTGTGDYGYTF
TGTGCCAGCAGCCTAAAGACCGGGACAGGGGACTATGGCTACACCTTC
>NA|TRBJ2-5|NA|TRBV27|14
CASSPDLGQETQYF
TGTGCCAGCAGTCCAGACCTGGGACAAGAGACCCAGTACTTC
>NA|TRBJ1-1|TRBD1|TRBV6-5|15
CASSSRDRGLYEAFF
TGTGCCAGCAGTTCTAGGGACAGGGGGCTGTATGAAGCTTTCTTT
>NA|TRBJ2-1|TRBD1|TRBV14|16
CASSQVSGQGYNEQFF
TGTGCCAGCAGCCAAGTATCAGGACAGGGATACAATGAGCAGTTCTTC
>many|TRBJ1-2|TRBD1|TRBV6-6|13
CASSPLTGGGYTF
TGTGCCAGCTCTCCCCTGACAGGGGGTGGCTACACCTTC
>NA|TRBJ2-1|NA|TRBV10-3|13
CAIQTDYHNEQFF
TGTGCCATCCAAACCGACTACCACAATGAGCAGTTCTTC
>NA|TRBJ2-1|NA|TRBV28|15
CASSIPPEGSNEQFF
TGTGCCAGCAGTATCCCCCCGGAGGGGAGCAATGAGCAGTTCTTC
>once|TRBJ2-7|TRBD2|TRBV3-1|18
CASSRGLAGAKDFYEQYF
TGTGCCAGCAGCCGTGGACTAGCGGGGGCTAAGGACTTCTACGAGCAGTACTTC
>NA|TRBJ2-1|NA|TRBV7-3|16
CASSLGQLSSYNEQFF
TGTGCCAGCAGCTTAGGACAGTTAAGCTCCTACAATGAGCAGTTCTTC
>NA|TRBJ1-5|NA|TRBV18|17
CASSPGTGISANQPQHF
TGTGCCAGCTCACCAGGCACAGGGATATCGGCCAATCAGCCCCAGCATTTT
>few|TRBJ1-1|NA|TRBV5-1|16
CASSLGAGSLWTEAFF
TGCGCCAGCAGCTTGGGGGCAGGGAGTCTTTGGACTGAAGCTTTCTTT
>NA|TRBJ1-1|NA|TRBV5-1|14
CASSGGSRNTEAFF
TGCGCCAGCAGCGGAGGGAGTAGGAACACTGAAGCTTTCTTT
>NA|TRBJ2-6|NA|TRBV25-1|13
CASSDAGANVLTF
TGTGCCAGCAGTGACGCTGGGGCCAACGTCCTGACTTTC
>few|TRBJ2-5|NA|TRBV20-1|11
CSARAIETQYF
TGCAGTGCTCGAGCGATCGAGACCCAGTACTTC
>many|TRBJ1-2|TRBD1|TRBV12-3/TRBV12-4|14
CASSTGQGFSGYTF
TGTGCCAGCAGTACGGGACAGGGGTTCAGTGGCTACACCTTC
>NA|TRBJ2-1|TRBD1|TRBV5-1|16
CASSAIQGVPYNEQFF
TGCGCCAGCAGCGCCATACAGGGGGTCCCCTACAATGAGCAGTTCTTC
>few|TRBJ1-2|NA|TRBV6-5|16
CASSSPISRDTYGYTF
TGTGCCAGCAGTTCCCCTATCTCCAGGGACACCTATGGCTACACCTTC
>few|TRBJ1-5|NA|TRBV20-1|16
CSAPRQSPLSNQPQHF
TGCAGTGCTCCGAGACAGAGCCCACTGAGCAATCAGCCCCAGCATTTT
>NA|TRBJ1-1|NA|TRBV18|15
CASSRPDGGSTEAFF
TGTGCCAGCTCACGTCCCGACGGGGGTAGCACTGAAGCTTTCTTT
>NA|TRBJ2-1|NA|TRBV2|13
CASSDGAARFQFF
TGTGCCAGCAGTGATGGGGCCGCCAGGTTTCAGTTCTTC
>NA|TRBJ2-7|NA|TRBV6-6|13
CASSFRQAGEQYF
TGTGCCAGCAGTTTCAGACAGGCTGGAGAGCAGTACTTC
>NA|TRBJ1-1|NA|TRBV20-1|11
CSALLGTEAFF
TGCAGTGCTTTACTCGGAACTGAAGCTTTCTTT
>NA|TRBJ1-5|NA|TRBV5-5|15
CASSLEGADNQPQHF
TGTGCCAGCAGCTTGGAAGGGGCGGACAATCAGCCCCAGCATTTT
>NA|TRBJ1-3|NA|TRBV4-1|19
CASSQELRAREKVGNTIYF
TGCGCCAGCAGCCAAGAGTTGCGAGCCAGGGAAAAGGTTGGAAACACCATATATTTT
>few|TRBJ2-1|NA|TRBV6-5|16
CASSSLGPDRWDEQFF
TGTGCCAGCAGTTCCTTGGGACCAGACCGTTGGGATGAGCAGTTCTTC
>once|TRBJ1-2|NA|TRBV30|11
CAWIRAYGYTF
TGTGCCTGGATAAGGGCCTATGGCTACACCTTC
>many|TRBJ1-2|NA|TRBV5-1|12
CASSSGVYGYTF
TGCGCCAGCAGCTCGGGGGTCTATGGCTACACCTTC
>many|TRBJ1-4|NA|TRBV4-3|16
CASSQDPHGTNEKLFF
TGCGCCAGCAGCCAAGATCCCCACGGAACTAATGAAAAACTGTTTTTT
>NA|TRBJ2-5|NA|TRBV9|14
CASSVDRRGETQYF
TGTGCCAGCAGCGTGGACAGGCGGGGGGAGACCCAGTACTTC
>few|TRBJ1-5|NA|TRBV10-3|14
CAISDFRGNQPQHF
TGTGCCATCAGTGATTTTAGGGGCAATCAGCCCCAGCATTTT
>NA|TRBJ2-7|NA|TRBV12-3/TRBV12-4|17
CASSERETAVSSYEQYF
TGTGCCAGCAGTGAACGGGAGACTGCCGTAAGCTCCTACGAGCAGTACTTC
>NA|TRBJ1-3|NA|TRBV7-9|16
CASSLGHGSSGNTIYF
TGTGCCAGCAGCTTGGGACACGGGTCTTCTGGAAACACCATATATTTT
>NA|TRBJ2-3|NA|TRBV29-1|14
CGPPGKSNTDTQYF
TGCGGTCCCCCGGGGAAATCCAACACAGATACGCAGTATTTT
>once|TRBJ2-5|TRBD2|TRBV20-1|11
CRTGGRETQYF
TGCAGGACGGGGGGGCGGGAGACCCAGTACTTC
>once|TRBJ2-2|TRBD1|TRBV9|15
CASSPRTGGNGELFF
TGTGCCAGCAGCCCACGGACAGGGGGCAACGGGGAGCTGTTTTTT
>few|TRBJ2-3|NA|TRBV11-2|14
CASSYRDPSDTQYF
TGTGCCAGCAGCTACCGGGATCCGTCGGATACGCAGTATTTT
>few|TRBJ2-1|NA|TRBV6-2/TRBV6-3|12
CASSSRLNEQFF
TGTGCCAGCAGTTCCCGACTCAATGAGCAGTTCTTC
>few|TRBJ2-2|TRBD1|TRBV5-4|15
CASSRTGGLTGELFF
TGTGCCAGCAGCCGGACAGGGGGCCTCACCGGGGAGCTGTTTTTT
>NA|TRBJ1-5|NA|TRBV7-8|16
CASSLSGFGGNQPQHF
TGTGCCAGCAGCTTAAGCGGTTTTGGGGGCAATCAGCCCCAGCATTTT